This T cell receptor beta chain came from a study of T cell responses to AZD1222 COVID-19 vaccine. Study observations and caveats: A rise in Spike-specific TCR breadth and depth followed two AZD1222 doses.

Here immunoSEQ multiplex PCR was the method, and the copy in TCRdb shows in-frame clones only, minus some. The sample holds about 200,000 clones, roughly 92% seen once. J lost 8 bases, V lost 6 bases, and 11 bases had no gene match. The CDR3 extends over 14 amino acids. CDR1 MNHEY and CDR2 SVGAGI come from the germline V gene. In the case of this clone: Antigen unknown.

The V gene is TRBV6-5, the J gene TRBJ1-1, with 8 positions matching TRBD1. The clonotype was recovered from an adult who received the AZD1222 COVID-19 vaccine. This specimen was peripheral blood, taken 28 days after the second AZD1222 dose. CDR3 loop: CASSTRQGQGEAFF. CDR3 in DNA: TGTGCCAGCAGCACACGACAGGGGCAGGGGGAAGCTTTCTTT.